This T cell receptor (beta chain) was obtained from a study of blood T cell repertoires in COVID-19. Study summary: COVID-19 samples from acute and convalescent phases originated in the United States, Italy and Spain. T cells, B-cell-depleted T cells, or PBMCs provided the cDNA or gDNA that served as material.

Under the authors' procedure: For nucleated cells, counts were estimated from reference gene primer amplification. The protocol was immunoSEQ multiplex PCR, while the TCRdb copy is restricted to in-frame clones and leaves out a portion. The V and J calls and the clone size are those of that table, but D and trimming were determined from the DNA. The repertoire holds 15,000 to 20,000 clones, with nearly 90% as singletons. V was shortened by 5 bases and J by 1 base, with 16 bases between the two germline ends. Per the germline V gene, CDR1 is MNHNY and CDR2 is SVGAGI (reference sequence). The CDR3 has 16 amino acids.

The receptor was derived from a human donor in a cohort sampled during active COVID-19. The chain carries TRBV6-6 and TRBJ2-3, with D unclear. Sequenced: peripheral blood. This chain's CDR3 is CASSLSPRGRTDTQYF. In DNA form, the CDR3 reads TGTGCCAGCAGTCTTAGCCCGCGTGGCCGCACAGATACGCAGTATTTT.